This T cell receptor (beta chain) was recovered during a study of cytomegalovirus exposure and HLA in healthy donors. It was with 60 Vbeta and 13 Jbeta primers that the PCR ran. Libraries were prepared by immunoSEQ multiplex PCR; TCRdb keeps only in-frame clonotypes and omits some of them. There are approximately 110,000 clones in the sample; approximately 81% occur only once, and 1.3% lies in the top ten. V shed 6 bases and J shed 0 bases, with 9 bases lying between them. The CDR3 length is 14 residues. Per the germline V gene, CDR1 is MNHEY and CDR2 is SMNVEV (reference sequence). About this clone itself: Its specificity is unknown.

Study findings and constraints: Upon later analysis, HLA-associated TCR beta chains proved more clonally expanded than other, equally common chains. In vitro confirmation showed three CMV-associated chains to be CMV antigen specific. An Asian-associated ancestry cluster reportedly showed fewer N-insertions than the approximately 630-donor mean in a later analysis. TCR beta V- and J-gene trimming was later associated with a missense DCLRE1C variant.

This sequence joins TRBV27 and TRBJ1-5; no clear D gene. The TCR comes from a man aged 25 to 40 in good health and CMV-seronegative. Sequencing input: PBMCs. CDR3 DNA sequence: TGTGCCAGCAGCGATGACAATAGCAATCAGCCCCAGCATTTT. This codes for CASSDDNSNQPQHF.